This TCR beta chain originates from a study of blood T cell repertoires in COVID-19. As for the study in general: Samples representing acute and convalescent COVID-19 were sourced from the United States, Italy and Spain. In each case, the material was cDNA or gDNA derived from T cells, B-cell-depleted T cells, or PBMCs.

Per the original data handling: By means of reference gene primer amplification, nucleated cell counts were estimated. Here immunoSEQ multiplex PCR was the method, and the copy in TCRdb shows in-frame clones only, minus some. For V, J and clone size, that table is used; D and trimming come from the DNA. This sample carries approximately 350,000 clones, approximately 86% of them seen once, and the ten largest clones take roughly 7.2%. Followed longitudinally, the Seattle patients had been enrolled during active infection. Germline V gene data show CDR1 as SGHDT and CDR2 as YYEEEE. The CDR3 runs 16 residues. The ends were cut back, 2 bases at V and 2 bases at J, with 14 bases in the middle.

The sequence was obtained from a woman aged 55-75 years with COVID-19, enrolled during active disease. The chain links TRBV5-6 to TRBJ1-5; a possible D gene is TRBD1 (6 bases). Sequences were obtained from peripheral blood. The CDR3 reads CASSFGWGGGNQPQHF. The CDR3 nucleotides read TGTGCCAGCAGCTTCGGATGGGGGGGCGGCAATCAGCCCCAGCATTTT.